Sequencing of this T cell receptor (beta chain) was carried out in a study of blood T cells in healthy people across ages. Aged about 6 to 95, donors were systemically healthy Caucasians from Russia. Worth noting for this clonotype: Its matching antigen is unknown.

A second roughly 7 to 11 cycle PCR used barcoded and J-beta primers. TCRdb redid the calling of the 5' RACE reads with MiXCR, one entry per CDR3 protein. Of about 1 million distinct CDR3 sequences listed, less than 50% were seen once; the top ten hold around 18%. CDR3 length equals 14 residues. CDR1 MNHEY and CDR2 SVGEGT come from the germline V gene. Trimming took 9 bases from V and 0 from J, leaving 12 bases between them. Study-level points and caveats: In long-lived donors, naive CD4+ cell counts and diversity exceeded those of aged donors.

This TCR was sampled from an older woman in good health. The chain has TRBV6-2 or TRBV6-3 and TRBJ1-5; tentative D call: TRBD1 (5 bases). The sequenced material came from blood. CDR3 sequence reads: CASWGIFSNQPQHF. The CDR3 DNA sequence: TGTGCCAGTTGGGGGATATTTAGCAATCAGCCCCAGCATTTT.